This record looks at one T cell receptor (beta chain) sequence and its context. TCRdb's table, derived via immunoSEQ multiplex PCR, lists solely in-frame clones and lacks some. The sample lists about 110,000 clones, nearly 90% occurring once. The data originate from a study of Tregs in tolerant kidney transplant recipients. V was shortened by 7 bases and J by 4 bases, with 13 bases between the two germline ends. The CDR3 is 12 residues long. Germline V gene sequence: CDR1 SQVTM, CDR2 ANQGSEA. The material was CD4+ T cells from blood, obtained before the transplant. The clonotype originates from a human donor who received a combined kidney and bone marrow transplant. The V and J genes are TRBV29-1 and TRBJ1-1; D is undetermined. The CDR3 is CSAQRSTTEAFF. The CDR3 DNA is TGCAGCGCCCAGCGGTCGACCACTGAAGCTTTCTTT. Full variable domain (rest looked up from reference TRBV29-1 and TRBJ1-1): SAVISQKPSRDICQRGTSLTIQCQVDSQVTMMFWYRQQPGQSLTLIATANQGSEATYESGFVIDKFPISRPNLTFSTLTVSNMSPEDSSIYLCSAQRSTTEAFFGQGTRLTVV.